A selection of T cell receptor beta chains follows, all from one sample in a study of shared clonotypes between healthy human individuals. Repertoires were generated with immunoSEQ multiplex PCR, while TCRdb's copy carries only in-frame clones and drops some. This sample yields roughly 700,000 clones, of which roughly 88% are seen a single time; less than 40% belongs to the top ten. The sample consisted of memory CD8+ T cells from PBMCs. The receptor source for this set is a man younger than 35 in good health. Some clones in this sample may be carry-over from other donors' samples. The CDR3 runs from the conserved cysteine through the conserved F or W. The order of the fields is clone size, J gene, D gene, V gene, CDR3 DNA, CDR3 protein. A D gene is named only where the DNA matches it firmly. The size of a clone is reported for some rows only, either as once, few or many, or as a class for expanded clones.

>-|TRBJ2-7|-|TRBV15
TGTGCCACCAGCAGGGCAGGGTTGGGATCCTACGAGCAGTACTTC
CATSRAGLGSYEQYF
>-|TRBJ2-7|-|TRBV13
TGTGCCAGCAGCTCTGGGCCAGCCTACGAGCAGTACTTC
CASSSGPAYEQYF
>-|TRBJ2-3|-|TRBV28
TGTGCCAGCAGTTTGCGGCGGGACGATACGCAGTATTTT
CASSLRRDDTQYF
>-|TRBJ1-5|-|TRBV5-6
TGTGCCAGCAGCTTCGGGACAAGCGCTAATCAGCCCCAGCATTTT
CASSFGTSANQPQHF
>once|TRBJ2-5|TRBD1|TRBV14
TGTGCCAGCAGCCAAGATGTGCCAGGGACAGAAGAGACCCAGTACTTC
CASSQDVPGTEETQYF
>once|TRBJ2-3|-|TRBV4-3
TGCGCCAGCAGCCAAGATAGTGGAAGGGGGTATAGCACAGATACGCAGTATTTT
CASSQDSGRGYSTDTQYF
>-|TRBJ2-3|TRBD2|TRBV19
TGTGCCAGTAGCTTGACTAGCGGGACAGATACGCAGTATTTT
CASSLTSGTDTQYF
>-|TRBJ2-1|-|TRBV7-9
TGTGCCAGCAGCCCCCGCGCGAGCTCCTACAATGAGCAGTTCTTC
CASSPRASSYNEQFF
>-|TRBJ1-4|-|TRBV15
TGTGCCACCAGCAGAGGGGGGTGGAATGAAAAACTGTTTTTT
CATSRGGWNEKLFF
>-|TRBJ1-2|-|TRBV7-9
TGTGCCAGCAGCTTAGCTCACAGCAATGGCTACACCTTC
CASSLAHSNGYTF
>-|TRBJ2-2|-|TRBV7-9
TGTGCCAGCAGCCCGAAGAGTCTAAGGTTTGGGGTCGGGGAGCTGTTTTTT
CASSPKSLRFGVGELFF
>-|TRBJ2-7|TRBD1|TRBV7-9
TGTGCCAGCAGCGAGAGGACAGGGGACTACGAGCAGTACTTC
CASSERTGDYEQYF
>-|TRBJ1-1|-|TRBV5-4
TGTGCCAGCAGCTTGATTTCTAATTTCCGGTCCCAGGGAGCTTTCTTT
CASSLISNFRSQGAFF
>-|TRBJ2-7|TRBD1|TRBV5-1
TGCGCCAGCAGACCCGACAGGGGCTATTCCTACGAGCAGTACTTC
CASRPDRGYSYEQYF
>-|TRBJ1-2|-|TRBV9
TGTGCCAGCAGCGTTGGAGGCGTTAACTATGGCTACACCTTC
CASSVGGVNYGYTF